This record looks at one T cell receptor beta chain sequence and its context. No antigen is known for it. With autoimmune disease history or systemic immunosuppression, patients were excluded. This entry belongs to a study of OX40 agonist ivuxolimab in advanced cancers. Study context: An agonistic anti-OX40 (CD134) antibody, ivuxolimab, was used to treat the patients.

CDR3 length: 13 amino acids. Trimming cost V 5 bases and J 8 bases; bases outside gene matches: 5. Germline V gene data show CDR1 as SGHTA and CDR2 as FQGTGA. Overall study findings and caveats: Expanded clones belonging to CD8+ T cells outnumbered, on average, those of CD4+.

Here immunoSEQ multiplex PCR was the method, and the copy in TCRdb shows in-frame clones only, minus some. The sample consists of 60,000 to 75,000 clones, less than 95% of them appearing once. The source was CD4+ or CD8+ T cells sorted from blood, collected in a trial of the OX40 agonist ivuxolimab. The J gene is TRBJ1-2, the V gene TRBV7-3, with 10 positions matching TRBD1. The clonotype originates from an adult with an advanced solid tumor such as melanoma, head and neck, liver or kidney cancer. The DNA of the CDR3 is TGTGCCAGCAGCCTGACAGGGGGCTTGGGCTACACCTTC. It codes for CASSLTGGLGYTF.